This passage covers 9 T cell receptor beta chains from one sample sequenced in a study of shared clonotypes between healthy human individuals. Assay: immunoSEQ multiplex PCR; the TCRdb copy retains only in-frame clones and omits some. The sample consists of about 1 million clones, around four fifths of them appearing once. Specimen: memory CD4+ T cells sorted from blood. Subset described: CD45RA-negative fraction. These receptors originate from a man younger than 30 in good health.

This clone has just a few counts. The chain employs TRBV7-3 and TRBJ2-3; D perhaps matches TRBD2 (6 bases). The V gene's germline CDR1 is SGHTA and CDR2 FQGTGA. The V and J ends lost 4 bases and 8 bases respectively, with 19 bases between them. The CDR3 contains 15 residues. CDR3 amino acids: CASSSTGKEGSTQYF. The CDR3 DNA reads TGTGCCAGCAGCTCAACCGGGAAGGAGGGAAGTACGCAGTATTTT.

The chain joins TRBV19 to TRBJ1-5, with D possibly matching TRBD1 (5 bases). Trimming removed 3 bases from V and 7 bases from J, with 10 bases in between. From germline, CDR1 is LNHDA and CDR2 SQIVND (reference sequence). The CDR3 totals 13 residues. CDR3: CASSIATAQPQHF. Written as DNA, the CDR3 is TGTGCCAGTAGTATCGCGACAGCCCAGCCCCAGCATTTT.

This rearrangement joins TRBV7-2 to TRBJ1-2; D is unresolved. Germline CDR1 and CDR2: SGHTA and FQGNSA. The CDR3 runs 13 residues. The V and J ends lost 5 bases and 4 bases respectively, with 11 bases between them. The CDR3 DNA reads as TGTGCCAGCAGCGTGGTTGGCGGCTATGGCTACACCTTC. Its translation is CASSVVGGYGYTF.

This chain links TRBV5-1 with TRBJ1-2, with 10 bases that match TRBD1. This CDR3 region has 14 residues. The V gene's germline CDR1 is SGHRS and CDR2 YFSETQ. V shed 4 bases, J shed 7 bases, and the junction held 7 bases outside the gene matches. The CDR3, as DNA: TGCGCCAGCAGCCGGACAGGGGGTTCAGGTGGCTACACCTTC. Its protein is CASSRTGGSGGYTF.

The chain joins TRBV15 to TRBJ1-2; D is perhaps TRBD1 (6 bases). Per germline, CDR1 LNHNV and CDR2 YYDKDF (reference sequence). V was pared by 2 bases and J by 5 bases, with 15 bases between. The CDR3 runs to 15 residues. This CDR3 reads CATSRNRAVEYGYTF. CDR3 in DNA: TGTGCCACCAGCAGAAACAGGGCAGTCGAATATGGCTACACCTTC.

The chain carries TRBV7-2 and TRBJ2-3, with D perhaps TRBD2 (5 bases). V was cut by 5 bases and J by 2 bases, with 11 bases left in between. Germline values: CDR1 SGHTA, CDR2 FQGNSA. The CDR3 sequence is 14 residues long. CDR3 sequence: CASSNRLTTDTQYF. In DNA form, the CDR3 reads TGTGCCAGCAGCAATAGACTAACCACAGATACGCAGTATTTT.

This CDR3 is CASSSGAGGSNIQYF. CDR3 DNA: TGTGCCAGCAGCTCGGGAGCGGGAGGATCAAACATTCAGTACTTC. The chain joins TRBV7-2 to TRBJ2-4; 9 bases agree with TRBD2. Per germline, CDR1 SGHTA and CDR2 FQGNSA. V was pared by 4 bases and J by 6 bases, with 7 bases of the junction left unmatched. This CDR3 contains 15 residues.

This rearrangement joins TRBV5-6 to TRBJ1-2, with 8 nucleotides matching TRBD1. Germline CDR1 and CDR2: SGHDT and YYEEEE. V was clipped by 5 bases and J by 7 bases; unmatched bases: 4. The CDR3 is 12 amino acids. In DNA form, the CDR3 reads TGTGCCAGCAGTCCGACAGGGGTTGGCTACACCTTC. The encoded protein is CASSPTGVGYTF.

The chain carries TRBV6-6 and TRBJ2-7; the D is unclear. In germline, CDR1 is MNHNY, CDR2 SVGAGI (reference sequence). V lost 8 bases to trimming and J lost 3 bases, with 14 bases between them. CDR3 length: 13 amino acids. CDR3 sequence: CASGRSTHYEQYF. CDR3 sequence (DNA): TGTGCCAGCGGCAGGTCAACCCACTACGAGCAGTACTTC.